This T cell receptor (beta chain) was recorded in a study of blood T cell repertoires in COVID-19. Clones were read by immunoSEQ multiplex PCR, and TCRdb kept only the in-frame ones, dropping some. The table includes some 100,000 clones, around 86% detected once. Germline values: CDR1 MNHEY, CDR2 SMNVEV (reference sequence). Trimming cost V 4 bases and J 4 bases; bases outside gene matches: 17. The CDR3 runs 19 residues. The origin of this receptor is a man between 50 and 59 years old with acute or convalescent COVID-19. The chain joins TRBV27 to TRBJ2-1; 9 nucleotides align to TRBD2. Sequenced input: peripheral blood. This CDR3 is CASSSKPVVGAGGYNEQFF. As DNA, the CDR3 is TGTGCCAGCAGTTCCAAGCCCGTTGTTGGAGCGGGGGGATACAATGAGCAGTTCTTC.